One TCR beta chain is described in this entry. Antigen: not known. The sample originates from a study of neoadjuvant anti-PD-1 for oral cavity cancer. Study-level points and caveats: Post-nivolumab, blood T cell clonality was significantly elevated in non-responders.

PBMC libraries mostly used around 500 ng of input genomic DNA, with six replicates per sample. Sequencing used immunoSEQ multiplex PCR; TCRdb keeps in-frame clones, though not all of them. The profile shows roughly 67,000 clones, 65% to 85% of them singletons. The CDR3 covers 15 residues. CDR1 is MNHNS and CDR2 is SASEGT in the germline V gene. Trimming cost V 6 bases and J 9 bases; bases outside gene matches: 7. Patients were newly diagnosed with stage II-IVA oral cavity squamous cell carcinoma without prior systemic or radiation treatment. These oral cavity squamous cell carcinomas were HPV-negative and locally advanced.

This material consisted of PBMCs, taken before nivolumab (anti-PD-1) treatment. This sequence was found in a person aged 40 to 85 with oral cavity squamous cell carcinoma. This chain links TRBV6-1 with TRBJ1-6, with 11 nucleotides matching TRBD1. DNA of the CDR3: TGTGCCAGCAGGCCTCGGACAGGGGGCCCTTCACCCCTCCACTTT. Its protein is CASRPRTGGPSPLHF.